The sequence of this T cell receptor beta chain was determined in a study of response to subunit inactivated influenza vaccine. TCRdb reprocessed the RT-PCR reads via MiXCR and lists one record per CDR3 protein. The data hold some 550,000 distinct CDR3 sequences, with less than 25% observed a single time. This clonotype appeared a few times. CDR1 SGHAT and CDR2 FQNNGV come from the germline V gene. This CDR3 is built from 14 residues. V gave up 0 bases and J gave up 4 bases, with 6 bases separating them. The data were also submitted as part of a second study, on T cells expressing NK-cell markers. From that report: cDNA encoding TCR beta was synthesized via 5'RACE template switching incorporating UMIs. Repertoires of TCR beta were obtained from T cells sorted as CD3+CD56+NKG2C+, CD3+CD56+NKG2C- and CD3+CD56-NKG2C+. Among the experiments, several used an anti-gamma-delta TCR antibody to restrict sorting to alpha-beta TCR T cells. Whether expanded NKG2C+ T cell clones were HCMV-specific remained unclear.

The V and J genes are TRBV11-2 and TRBJ1-4; D gene unclear. The clonotype was recovered from a man aged 45-65 years who received an inactivated influenza vaccine. Source: CD4+ T cells sorted from PBMCs, taken approximately 12 days after vaccination. In DNA, the CDR3 is TGTGCCAGCAGCTTAGAACGGCTTAATGAAAAACTGTTTTTT. This codes for CASSLERLNEKLFF.